This T cell receptor beta chain derives from a study of T cell repertoires in cytomegalovirus infection. General observations from the study: Summed frequency of public TCR beta families distinguished CMV carriers with the relevant HLA.

Of note for this clonotype: Its antigen remains unidentified.

TCRdb re-called the reads through MiXCR, storing one row per CDR3 protein. This table has 490,000 or so distinct CDR3 sequences, about 10% appearing once. The TCR originated in a human donor in good health (CMV status not recorded). Some clones in this sample may be carry-over from other donors' samples. Sequencing used PBMCs.

CDR3 nucleotide sequence: TGTGCCTGGAACCGGGAGGGAGGAAACACCATATATTTT. This gives the protein CAWNREGGNTIYF. The chain is built from TRBV30 and TRBJ1-3; D uncertain. Germline lookup yields CDR1 GTSNPN and CDR2 SVGIG (reference sequence). The CDR3 has 13 residues. V was shortened by 4 bases and J by 4 bases, with 11 bases between the two germline ends.